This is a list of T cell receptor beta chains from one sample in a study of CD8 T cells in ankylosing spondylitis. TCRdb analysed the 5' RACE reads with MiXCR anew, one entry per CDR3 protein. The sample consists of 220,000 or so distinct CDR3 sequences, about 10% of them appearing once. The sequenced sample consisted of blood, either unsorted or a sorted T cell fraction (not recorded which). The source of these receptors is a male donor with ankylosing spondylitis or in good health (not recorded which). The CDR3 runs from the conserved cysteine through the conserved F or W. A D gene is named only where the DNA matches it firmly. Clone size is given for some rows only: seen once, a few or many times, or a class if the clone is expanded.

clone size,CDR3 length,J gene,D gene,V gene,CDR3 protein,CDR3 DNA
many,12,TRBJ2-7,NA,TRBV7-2,CASSLSSYEQYF,TGTGCCAGCAGCTTGAGCTCCTACGAGCAGTACTTC
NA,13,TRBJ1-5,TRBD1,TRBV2,CASSQQGVQPQHF,TGTGCCAGCAGTCAACAGGGGGTTCAGCCCCAGCATTTT
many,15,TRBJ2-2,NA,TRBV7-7,CASSRTTGNTGELFF,TGTGCTAGCAGCAGAACGACAGGGAACACCGGGGAGCTGTTTTTT
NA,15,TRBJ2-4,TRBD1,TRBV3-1,CASSQDRGVQNIQYF,TGTGCCAGCAGCCAGGACAGGGGGGTCCAAAACATTCAGTACTTC
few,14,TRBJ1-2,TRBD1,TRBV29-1,CSDYDLDRVDGYTF,TGCAGCGATTATGATTTGGACAGGGTGGATGGCTACACCTTC
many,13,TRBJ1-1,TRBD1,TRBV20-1,CSAKTGGGTEAFF,TGCAGTGCGAAGACAGGGGGAGGTACTGAAGCTTTCTTT
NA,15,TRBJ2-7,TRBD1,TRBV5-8,CASSSTGQVWGEQYF,TGTGCCAGCAGCTCGACCGGACAGGTTTGGGGCGAGCAGTACTTC
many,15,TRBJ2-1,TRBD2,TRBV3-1,CASSHNGLGRNEQFF,TGTGCCAGCAGCCATAACGGACTAGGTAGGAATGAGCAGTTCTTC
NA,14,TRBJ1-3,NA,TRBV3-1,CASSQAYSGNTIYF,TGTGCCAGCAGCCAAGCGTACTCTGGAAACACCATATATTTT
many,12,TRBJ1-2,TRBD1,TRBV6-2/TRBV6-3,CATDDRDYGYTF,TGTGCCACAGACGACAGGGACTATGGCTACACCTTC
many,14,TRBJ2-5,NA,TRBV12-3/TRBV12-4,CASRYSGSSETQYF,TGTGCCAGCAGGTACTCGGGATCCTCAGAGACCCAGTACTTC
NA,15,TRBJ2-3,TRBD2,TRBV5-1,CASSALLAGADTQYF,TGCGCCAGCAGCGCTTTACTAGCGGGGGCAGATACGCAGTATTTT
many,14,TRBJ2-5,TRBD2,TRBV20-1,CSASRLAFQETQYF,TGCAGTGCTTCGAGACTAGCGTTTCAAGAGACCCAGTACTTC
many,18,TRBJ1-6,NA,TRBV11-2,CASSLMAGSSSYNSPLHF,TGTGCCAGCAGCTTAATGGCAGGGTCGAGCTCCTATAATTCACCCCTCCACTTT
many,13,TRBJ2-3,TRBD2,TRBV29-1,CSVAGTSGDTQYF,TGCAGCGTGGCCGGGACTAGCGGGGATACGCAGTATTTT
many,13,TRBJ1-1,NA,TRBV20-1,CSASSDPPLQAFF,TGCAGTGCTAGCTCGGACCCCCCTCTCCAAGCTTTCTTT
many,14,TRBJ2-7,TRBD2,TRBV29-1,CSVGRGGRFDEQYF,TGCAGCGTTGGTCGGGGGGGACGTTTCGACGAGCAGTACTTC
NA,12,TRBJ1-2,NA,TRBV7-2,CASSRDEMRYTF,TGTGCCAGCAGCCGAGATGAAATGAGATACACCTTC
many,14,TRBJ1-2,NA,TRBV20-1,CSARVQGLPYGYTF,TGCAGTGCTAGAGTCCAGGGACTCCCTTATGGCTACACCTTC
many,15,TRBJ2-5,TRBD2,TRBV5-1,CASSGHASGQETQYF,TGCGCCAGCAGCGGCCACGCTAGCGGCCAAGAGACCCAGTACTTC
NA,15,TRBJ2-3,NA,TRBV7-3,CASSLGQTDADTQYF,TGTGCCAGCAGCTTAGGCCAGACGGACGCGGATACGCAGTATTTT
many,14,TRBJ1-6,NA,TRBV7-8,CASSELRNNSPLHF,TGTGCCAGCAGCGAGCTCCGGAATAATTCACCCCTCCACTTT
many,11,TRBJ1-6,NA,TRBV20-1,CSASTGAPLHF,TGCAGTGCTTCGACTGGCGCACCCCTCCACTTT
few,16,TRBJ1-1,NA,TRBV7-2,CASSPARVGYDTEAFF,TGTGCCAGCAGCCCTGCCAGGGTCGGTTACGACACTGAAGCTTTCTTT
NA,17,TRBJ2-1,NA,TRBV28,CASSSPAPGWSYNEQFF,TGTGCCAGCAGTTCTCCAGCGCCGGGGTGGTCCTACAATGAGCAGTTCTTC
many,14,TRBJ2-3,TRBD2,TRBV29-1,CSERGGAGTDTQYF,TGCAGCGAGAGGGGAGGGGCGGGCACAGATACGCAGTATTTT
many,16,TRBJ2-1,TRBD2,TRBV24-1,CATSDLAGGAYNEQFF,TGTGCCACCAGTGATTTAGCGGGGGGCGCCTACAATGAGCAGTTCTTC
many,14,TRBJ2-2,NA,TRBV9,CASSAPFDTGELFF,TGTGCCAGCAGCGCCCCATTCGACACCGGGGAGCTGTTTTTT
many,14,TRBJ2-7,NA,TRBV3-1,CASSQDRWGAEQYF,TGTGCCAGCAGCCAAGATCGCTGGGGCGCCGAGCAGTACTTC
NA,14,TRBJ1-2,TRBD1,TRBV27,CASRGTGTSSGYTF,TGTGCCAGCAGGGGGACAGGGACGAGTAGTGGCTACACCTTC
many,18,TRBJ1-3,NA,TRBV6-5,CASSYSWDIPWDGNTIYF,TGTGCCAGCAGTTACTCGTGGGACATCCCTTGGGATGGAAACACCATATATTTT
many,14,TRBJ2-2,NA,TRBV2,CASRSGQNTGELFF,TGTGCCAGCAGATCGGGACAGAACACCGGGGAGCTGTTTTTT
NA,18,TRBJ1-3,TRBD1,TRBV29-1,CSVEDLRTGNKERGTIYF,TGCAGCGTTGAAGATCTTAGGACAGGGAATAAGGAAAGGGGAACCATATATTTT
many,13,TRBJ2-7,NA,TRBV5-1,CASSGTLSYEQYF,TGCGCCAGCAGCGGGACACTCTCCTACGAGCAGTACTTC
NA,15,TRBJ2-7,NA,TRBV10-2,CASSEHAARNYEQYF,TGCGCCAGCAGTGAGCATGCGGCACGTAACTACGAGCAGTACTTC
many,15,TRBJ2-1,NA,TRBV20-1,CSADRDSTLRNEQFF,TGCAGTGCTGACCGGGACTCTACCCTTAGGAATGAGCAGTTCTTC
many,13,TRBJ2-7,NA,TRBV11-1,CASSLWTGYEQYF,TGTGCCAGCAGCTTATGGACTGGTTACGAGCAGTACTTC
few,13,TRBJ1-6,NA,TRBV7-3,CASSSGGSSPLHF,TGTGCCAGCAGCTCGGGGGGATCCTCACCCCTCCACTTT
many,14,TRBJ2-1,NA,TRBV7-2,CASSLAFGVPEQFF,TGTGCCAGCAGCTTAGCGTTCGGGGTCCCTGAGCAGTTCTTC
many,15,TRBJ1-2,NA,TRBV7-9,CASSLGTDSRDGYTF,TGTGCCAGCAGCTTAGGGACAGATAGTAGGGATGGCTACACCTTC
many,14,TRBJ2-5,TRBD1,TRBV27,CASSPRDRKETQYF,TGTGCCAGCAGTCCTAGGGACAGGAAGGAGACCCAGTACTTC
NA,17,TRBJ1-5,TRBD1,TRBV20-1,CSATMAAGGSGNQPQHF,TGCAGTGCTACCATGGCGGCAGGGGGCTCTGGCAATCAGCCCCAGCATTTT
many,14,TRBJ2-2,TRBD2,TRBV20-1,CSASPSGVTGELFF,TGCAGTGCTAGTCCCAGCGGGGTCACCGGGGAGCTGTTTTTT
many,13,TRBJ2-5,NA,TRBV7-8,CASSSRTLETQYF,TGTGCCAGCAGCTCGCGGACCCTGGAGACCCAGTACTTC
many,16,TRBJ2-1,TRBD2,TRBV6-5,CASSYTRLAGGLEQFF,TGTGCCAGCAGTTATACCAGACTAGCGGGGGGGCTTGAGCAGTTCTTC
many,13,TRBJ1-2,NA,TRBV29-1,CSVEKGQGHGYTF,TGCAGCGTTGAAAAAGGTCAGGGCCATGGCTACACCTTC
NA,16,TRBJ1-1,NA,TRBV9,CASSVAAGQVNTEAFF,TGTGCCAGCAGCGTAGCGGCAGGACAAGTGAACACTGAAGCTTTCTTT
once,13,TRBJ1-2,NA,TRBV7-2,CASSLGAALGYCF,TGTGCCAGCAGCTTGGGGGCGGCCCTTGGCTACTGCTTC